A selection of T cell receptor beta chains follows, all from one sample in a study of cytomegalovirus exposure and HLA in healthy donors. The repertoire was sequenced with immunoSEQ multiplex PCR; TCRdb's copy has only in-frame clones and lacks some. The sample contains approximately 180,000 clones, just under 80% of which appear only once. Sequenced sample: PBMCs. The receptors were sampled from a woman aged 50 to 60 in good health and CMV-seropositive. Both conserved end residues are trimmed from each CDR3. The order of the fields is V gene, J gene, CDR3 protein.

>TRBV5-1|TRBJ2-7
ASSLWTGGVGSSYEQY
>TRBV9|TRBJ2-2
ASSALAGRELF
>TRBV9|TRBJ2-5
ASSVAQRGPQETQY
>TRBV6-5|TRBJ1-6
ASSYAMENSLLH
>TRBV5-1|TRBJ1-1
ASSLAKGHAAAF
>TRBV6-1|TRBJ1-2
ASSYQGARGYT
>TRBV19|TRBJ1-2
ASSIGQGAGGYT
>TRBV19|TRBJ2-2
ASSNQGGTGELF
>TRBV9|TRBJ1-4
ASSVGTGEKLF
>TRBV29-1|TRBJ1-2
SARRSYGYT
>TRBV7-6|TRBJ2-5
ASSLRVGQGACRGAETQY
>TRBV9|TRBJ1-5
ASSLREGWGSNQPQH
>TRBV6-5|TRBJ2-7
ASSYSGRGNEQY
>TRBV19|TRBJ1-6
ASSKGQVPSPLH
>TRBV28|TRBJ1-1
ASSSPGTIFGRPEAF
>TRBV30|TRBJ1-5
AWSVHSNQPQH
>TRBV30|TRBJ1-2
AWSVLGTGKVYGYT
>TRBV4-1|TRBJ2-5
ASSQEGLAGGVNRTQY
>TRBV7-9|TRBJ2-5
ASSASQRVFQETQY
>TRBV7-3|TRBJ2-5
ASSLTAGTGSETQY
>TRBV5-1|TRBJ2-1
ASSLVPSGTYNEQF
>TRBV19|TRBJ1-6
ASSIDLLGTDDSPLH
>TRBV11-2|TRBJ1-6
ASSLEAGPPFGSPLH
>TRBV19|TRBJ2-3
ASLASGGPGTQY
>TRBV19|TRBJ2-2
ASLVGQGTGELF
>TRBV19|TRBJ1-1
ASSIGGVNTEAF
>TRBV30|TRBJ1-2
AWSVLGSNYGYT
>TRBV10-3|TRBJ2-3
AISDMGGLTDTQY
>TRBV4-1|TRBJ1-4
ASSLAPDRLNEKLF
>TRBV4-1|TRBJ2-7
ASSQDRTSGASYEQY
>TRBV11-2|TRBJ1-1
ASSLNSGTPDQNTEAF
>TRBV7-9|TRBJ1-3
ASSPDISGNTIY
>TRBV5-1|TRBJ2-4
ASSPGTGGDIQY
>TRBV5-1|TRBJ1-5
ASSLAGNSNQPQH
>TRBV21-1|TRBJ1-6
ASSSPQEASPLH
>TRBV6-1|TRBJ2-5
ASSAGWGGGIQETQY
>TRBV21-1|TRBJ1-5
ASSKEGGQPQH
>TRBV11-1|TRBJ1-1
ASSLSAGDTEAF
>TRBV4-1|NA
ASSQVGTSGGALTYEQY
>TRBV7-6|TRBJ2-7
ASSLNPPRGVDEQY
>TRBV6-6|TRBJ1-6
ASSYTHRESPLH
>TRBV30|TRBJ1-2
AWRQSLTGYNYGYT
>TRBV5-1|TRBJ1-3
ASSLRTPTVSGNTIY
>TRBV11-1|TRBJ1-2
ASSSQPGHSYGYT